This TCR beta chain was identified during a study of monozygotic twins with inflammatory bowel disease (dated by TCRdb to the late 2010s). Background for the entire study: A total of around 30 monozygotic twin pairs were included in the full study, comprising nine German pairs (four IBD-concordant, five IBD-discordant) and 19 IBD-discordant Danish pairs. The search for disease-associated traits relied mainly on comparing IBD patients with their genetically identical healthy co-twins within discordant pairs. Each individual had, on average, about 151 000 unique TCRalpha sequences and 181 000 unique TCRbeta sequences available for analysis. On the study overall, not on this receptor specifically: Background noise and inter-individual variability may have been introduced into the repertoires by the differing immunosuppressive treatments among patients. Fewer clonotypes were shared with other individuals by IBD patients than by healthy twins, most markedly in patients showing signs of disease activity. The analysis was unable to tell apart different T cell subtypes. Concordant and discordant twins showed no difference in repertoire similarity, possibly because of limited statistical power. No single strong signal or clonotype linked to IBD turned up in the results, so the idea that one exists was not supported. TCRbeta repertoire diversity, by inverse Simpson index, was decreased in IBD patients compared with their healthy co-twins.

Remarks on this clonotype: Its antigen is not yet known.

The library was prepared using 5' RACE. The input for every TCR library was around 3.5 ug of total RNA. For each sample, cDNA was synthesized in eight separate reactions using SMARTScribe reverse transcriptase. Unique molecular identifiers containing a 6-nucleotide sample barcode were introduced through template switching during cDNA synthesis. TCRalpha and TCRbeta cDNA was amplified by two nested PCRs of about 15 and 9 cycles, with bead purification after each PCR. Before amplification, cDNA was treated with uracil DNA-glycosylase and purified using the QIAquick PCR purification kit. In the second PCR, Illumina TruSeq-compatible adapters and sample-specific barcodes were added. Library quality and concentration were assessed using TapeStation and Qubit, and 5 ng of each library was pooled. Sequencing of pooled libraries was carried out on an Illumina HiSeq2500 single-index Rapid Run using 2 x 100 bp reads and custom sequencing primers. The study's own analysis went as follows. UMI-based consensus assembly with MiGEC version 1.2.6 was used to correct PCR and sequencing errors. MiXCR version 2.1.1 was used for V(D)J alignment, clonotype assembly and CDR3 extraction. Normalisation of gene usage, clonotype sharing and MAIT/NKT TCR abundance was achieved by analysing the top 1000, 10 000 and 20 000 clonotypes per sample. Diversity was computed as the inverse Simpson index with the vegan R package after downsampling to 27 000 UMIs. Statistical testing used paired Mann-Whitney U tests on the discordant twin pairs and applied Benjamini-Hochberg correction for multiple testing. Through TCRdb reprocessing, the reads give one entry per CDR3 protein sequence; DNA is omitted. None of the V and J calls come from the authors' own analysis; TCRdb made them. The sample table records about 300,000 distinct CDR3 sequences. The ten largest clonotypes hold over 5% of the sample.

A 2.5 ml peripheral blood sample was drawn into PAXgene tubes per donor and stored at -80°C. Total RNA was isolated from whole blood with the PAXgene blood miRNA kit on an automated QIAcube, without T cell sorting. Peripheral blood from monozygotic twin pairs concordant or discordant for inflammatory bowel disease was subjected to deep TCRalpha and TCRbeta repertoire profiling with unique molecular barcoding. Smoking habits were recorded for all twin pairs, with individuals classified as current, former or never smokers. CDR1 and CDR2 are drawn from the germline V gene: SGHTA, FQGTGA. The CDR3 sequence holds 15 residues, the cysteine and phenylalanine included. This entry has no DNA.

The receptor comes from a human donor with ulcerative colitis or Crohn's disease, or a healthy co-twin of an affected twin (not recorded which). The specimen sequenced was blood. The chain couples TRBV7-3 to TRBJ2-7; without DNA, the TCRdb call of TRBD1 cannot be checked. Here the CDR3 is given as CASSLGGQRTYEQYF. This CDR3, with the reference TRBV7-3 and TRBJ2-7 proteins standing in past its ends, gives the full variable domain GAGVSQTPSNKVTEKGKYVELRCDPISGHTALYWYRQSLGQGPEFLIYFQGTGAADDSGLPNDRFFAVRPEGSVSTLKIQRTERGDSAVYLCASSLGGQRTYEQYFGPGTRLTVT.